This TCR beta chain originates from a study of blood T cells in healthy people across ages. PCR was performed a second time for about 7 to 11 cycles using a sample-barcoded 5' primer and a J-beta primer mix. One entry per CDR3 protein results from TCRdb running MiXCR on the 5' RACE reads. This sample carries around 1.5 million distinct CDR3 sequences, 55% to 75% of them seen once, and the ten largest clones take 5% to 7%. For this clonotype: The antigen is unknown.

Trimming took 6 bases from V and 0 from J, leaving 10 bases between them. Per germline, CDR1 MDHEN and CDR2 SYDVKM. The CDR3 has 14 amino acids. Study findings and constraints: Estimated diversity across one million T cells was deemed an underestimate.

The rearrangement uses TRBV28 and TRBJ2-3; D gene unclear. This clonotype was sampled from a man younger than 35 in good health. Sequencing used blood. Here the CDR3 reads CASRVVSSTDTQYF. CDR3 in DNA: TGTGCCAGCAGGGTCGTCTCTAGCACAGATACGCAGTATTTT.